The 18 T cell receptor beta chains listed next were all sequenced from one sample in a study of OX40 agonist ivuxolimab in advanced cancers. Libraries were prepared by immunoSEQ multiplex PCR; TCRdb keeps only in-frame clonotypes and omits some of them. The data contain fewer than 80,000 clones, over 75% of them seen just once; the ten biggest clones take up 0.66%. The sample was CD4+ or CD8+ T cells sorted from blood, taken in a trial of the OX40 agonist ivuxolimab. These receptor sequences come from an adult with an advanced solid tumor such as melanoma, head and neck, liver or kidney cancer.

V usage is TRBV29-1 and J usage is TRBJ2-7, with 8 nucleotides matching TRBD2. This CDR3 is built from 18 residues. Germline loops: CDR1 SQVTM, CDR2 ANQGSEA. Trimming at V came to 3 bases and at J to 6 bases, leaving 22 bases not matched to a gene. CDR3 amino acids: CSVEVTYRLGLEVAEQYF. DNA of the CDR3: TGCAGCGTTGAGGTGACCTACCGTTTGGGACTAGAAGTGGCCGAGCAGTACTTC.

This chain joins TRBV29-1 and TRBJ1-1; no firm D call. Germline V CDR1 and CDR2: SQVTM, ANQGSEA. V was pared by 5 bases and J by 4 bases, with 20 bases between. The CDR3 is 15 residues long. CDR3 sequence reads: CSVNLLTGLGTEAFF. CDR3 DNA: TGCAGCGTTAATCTCCTTACGGGGTTGGGCACTGAAGCTTTCTTT.

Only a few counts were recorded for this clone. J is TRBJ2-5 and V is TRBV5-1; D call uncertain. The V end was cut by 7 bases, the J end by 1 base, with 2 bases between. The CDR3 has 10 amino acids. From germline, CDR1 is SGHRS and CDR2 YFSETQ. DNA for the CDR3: TGCGCCAGCGGCCAAGAGACCCAGTACTTC. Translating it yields CASGQETQYF.

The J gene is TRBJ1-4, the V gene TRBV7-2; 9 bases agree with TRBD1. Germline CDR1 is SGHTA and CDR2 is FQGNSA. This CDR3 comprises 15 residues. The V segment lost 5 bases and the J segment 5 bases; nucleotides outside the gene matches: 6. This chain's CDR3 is CASSRRQGGNEKLFF. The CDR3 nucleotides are TGTGCCAGCAGCCGCCGACAGGGGGGAAATGAAAAACTGTTTTTT.

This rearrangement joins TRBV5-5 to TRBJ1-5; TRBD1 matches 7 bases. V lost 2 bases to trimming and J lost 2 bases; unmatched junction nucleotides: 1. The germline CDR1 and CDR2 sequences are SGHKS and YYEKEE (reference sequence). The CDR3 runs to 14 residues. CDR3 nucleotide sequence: TGTGCCAGCAGCTTAGACAGGGGCAATCAGCCCCAGCATTTT. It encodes CASSLDRGNQPQHF. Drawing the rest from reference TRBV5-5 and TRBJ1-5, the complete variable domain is DAGVTQSPTHLIKTRGQQVTLRCSPISGHKSVSWYQQVLGQGPQFIFQYYEKEERGRGNFPDRFSARQFPNYSSELNVNALLLGDSALYLCASSLDRGNQPQHFGDGTRLSIL.

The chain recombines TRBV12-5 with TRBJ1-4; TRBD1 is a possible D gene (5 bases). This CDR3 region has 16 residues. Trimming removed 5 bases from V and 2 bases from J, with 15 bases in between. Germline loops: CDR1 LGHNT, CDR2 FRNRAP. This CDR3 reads CASGGGEGLTNEKLFF. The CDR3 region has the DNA TGTGCTAGTGGTGGCGGGGAGGGGCTGACTAATGAAAAACTGTTTTTT.

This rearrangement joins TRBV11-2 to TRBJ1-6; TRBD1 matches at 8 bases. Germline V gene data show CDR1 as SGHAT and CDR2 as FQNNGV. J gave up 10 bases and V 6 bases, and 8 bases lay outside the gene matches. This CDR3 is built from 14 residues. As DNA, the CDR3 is TGTGCCAGCAGACGACAGGGGCAGGGCTCACCCCTCCACTTT. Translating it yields CASRRQGQGSPLHF.

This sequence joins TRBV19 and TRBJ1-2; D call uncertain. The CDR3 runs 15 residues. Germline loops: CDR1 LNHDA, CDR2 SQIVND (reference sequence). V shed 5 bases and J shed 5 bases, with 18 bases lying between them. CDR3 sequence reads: CASSLPSNGLYGYTF. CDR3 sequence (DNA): TGTGCCAGTAGTTTACCATCCAATGGGTTATATGGCTACACCTTC.

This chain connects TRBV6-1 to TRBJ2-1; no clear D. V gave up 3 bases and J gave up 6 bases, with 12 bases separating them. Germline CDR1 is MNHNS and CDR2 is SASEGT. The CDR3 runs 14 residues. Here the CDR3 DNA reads TGTGCCAGCAGTGAGGTTCGGCTCCCCAATGAGCAGTTCTTC. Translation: CASSEVRLPNEQFF.

This chain's CDR3 is CASSERGVNTEAFF. As DNA, the CDR3 is TGTGCCAGCAGTGAAAGGGGCGTGAACACTGAAGCTTTCTTT. The chain links TRBV6-1 to TRBJ1-1; the D gene is possibly TRBD1 (5 bases). The V end lost 2 bases, the J end lost 0 bases, and 7 bases lay between the germline ends. The CDR3 spans 14 residues. Germline V lookup: CDR1 MNHNS, CDR2 SASEGT.

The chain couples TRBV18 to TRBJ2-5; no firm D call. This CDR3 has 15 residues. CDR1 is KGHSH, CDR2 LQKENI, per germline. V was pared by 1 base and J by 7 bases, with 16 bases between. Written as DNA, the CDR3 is TGTGCCAGCTCACCACGTGCCGAGCCTCCGGGGACCCAGTACTTC. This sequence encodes CASSPRAEPPGTQYF.

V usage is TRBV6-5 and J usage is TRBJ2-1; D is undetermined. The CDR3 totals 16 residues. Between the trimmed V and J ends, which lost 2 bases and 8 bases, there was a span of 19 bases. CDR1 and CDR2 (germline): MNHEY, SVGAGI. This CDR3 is CASSYESRPGNHEQFF. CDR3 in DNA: TGTGCCAGCAGTTACGAAAGTCGGCCTGGGAACCATGAGCAGTTCTTC.

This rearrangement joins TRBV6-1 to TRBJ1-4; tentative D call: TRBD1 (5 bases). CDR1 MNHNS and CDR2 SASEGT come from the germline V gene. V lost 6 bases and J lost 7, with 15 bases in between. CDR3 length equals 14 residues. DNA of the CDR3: TGTGCCAGCAGCCGGACATCCGAGACTGAAAAACTGTTTTTT. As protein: CASSRTSETEKLFF.

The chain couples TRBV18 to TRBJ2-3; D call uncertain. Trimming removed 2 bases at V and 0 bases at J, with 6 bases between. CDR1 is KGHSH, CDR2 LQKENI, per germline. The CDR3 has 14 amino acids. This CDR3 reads CASSPGSSTDTQYF. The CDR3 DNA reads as TGTGCCAGCTCACCAGGTTCTAGCACAGATACGCAGTATTTT.

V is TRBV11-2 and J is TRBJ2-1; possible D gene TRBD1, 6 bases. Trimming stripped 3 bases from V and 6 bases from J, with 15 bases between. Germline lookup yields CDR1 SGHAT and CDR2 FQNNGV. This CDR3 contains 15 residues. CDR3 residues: CASSFGQGSGNEQFF. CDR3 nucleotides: TGTGCCAGCAGCTTCGGGCAGGGGTCGGGCAATGAGCAGTTCTTC.

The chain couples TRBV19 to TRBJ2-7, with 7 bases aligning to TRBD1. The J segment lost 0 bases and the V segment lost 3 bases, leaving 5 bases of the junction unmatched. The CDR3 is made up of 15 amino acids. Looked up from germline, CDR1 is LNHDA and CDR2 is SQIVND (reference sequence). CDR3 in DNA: TGTGCCAGTAGTATTGGGGACAGTAGCTCCTACGAGCAGTACTTC. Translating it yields CASSIGDSSSYEQYF.

In nucleotides, the CDR3 is TGTGCCAGCACAGGAACGAGACAGGGGAATCGAGAGACCCAGTACTTC. Translating gives CASTGTRQGNRETQYF. This sequence joins TRBV11-2 and TRBJ2-5, with TRBD1 matching 8 bases. Per germline, CDR1 SGHAT and CDR2 FQNNGV. CDR3 length equals 16 residues. V lost 7 bases to trimming and J lost 4 bases; unmatched junction nucleotides: 14.

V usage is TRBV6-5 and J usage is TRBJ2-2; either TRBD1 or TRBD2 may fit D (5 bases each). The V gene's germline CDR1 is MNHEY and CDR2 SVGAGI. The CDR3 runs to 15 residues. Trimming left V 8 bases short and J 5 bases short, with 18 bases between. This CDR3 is CASGGRPIDTGELFF. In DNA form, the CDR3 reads TGTGCCAGCGGGGGACGCCCGATTGATACCGGGGAGCTGTTTTTT.